This TCR beta chain came from a study of T cells in Graves' hyperthyroidism and ophthalmopathy. This clonotype has a handful of counts. CDR3 length equals 17 residues. V was pared by 1 base and J by 5 bases, with 9 bases of the junction left unmatched. Germline loops: CDR1 LGHNA, CDR2 YNFKEQ. There were TCR beta CDR3 regions amplified from RNA transcripts. The TCR CDR3 first-round RT-PCR relied on the HTBI primer set. Via MiXCR, TCRdb re-called the multiplex PCR reads, giving one row per CDR3 protein. Of roughly 630,000 distinct CDR3 sequences in the sample, around 16% were seen once. V usage is TRBV4-2 and J usage is TRBJ2-1, with TRBD2 matching 9 bases. The sample comprised blood. The receptor comes from a woman in her thirties with Graves' hyperthyroidism. The CDR3 reads CASSQVGIAGVHNEQFF. CDR3 nucleotides: TGTGCCAGCAGCCAAGTCGGGATAGCGGGAGTCCACAATGAGCAGTTCTTC.